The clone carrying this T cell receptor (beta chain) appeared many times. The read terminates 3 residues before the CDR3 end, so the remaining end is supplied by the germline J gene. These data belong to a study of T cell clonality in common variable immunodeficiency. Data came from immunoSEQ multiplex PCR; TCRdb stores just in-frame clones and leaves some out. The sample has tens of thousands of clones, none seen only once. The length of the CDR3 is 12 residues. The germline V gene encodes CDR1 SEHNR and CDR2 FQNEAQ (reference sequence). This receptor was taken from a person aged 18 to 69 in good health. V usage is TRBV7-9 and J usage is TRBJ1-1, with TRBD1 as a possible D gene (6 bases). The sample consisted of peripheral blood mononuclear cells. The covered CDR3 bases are TGTGCCAGCAGCCCTCAGGGGATCGAA. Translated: CASSPQGIE. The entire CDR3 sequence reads CASSPQGIEAFF.